Reported below is one T cell receptor (beta chain). This record belongs to a study of blood T cell repertoires in COVID-19. CDR1 is WNHNN and CDR2 is SYGVQD in the germline V gene (reference sequence). Trimming removed 5 bases from V and 2 bases from J; junction bases left unmatched: 5. The CDR3 runs 14 residues. The table came from immunoSEQ multiplex PCR; TCRdb's copy has only in-frame clones and leaves some out. The table shows fewer than 200,000 clones, with 80% to 90% occurring only once. The chain employs TRBV10-1 and TRBJ1-1; 7 bases are a match to TRBD1. The receptor was derived from a man between 70 and 80 years old with active or convalescent COVID-19. Material for sequencing was peripheral blood. The CDR3 DNA follows: TGCGCCAGCAGTCCCCGGACAGGCAACACTGAAGCTTTCTTT. It translates to CASSPRTGNTEAFF.